These 20 T cell receptor beta chains came from one sample sequenced in a study of OX40 agonist ivuxolimab in advanced cancers. Receptor libraries were prepared by the immunoSEQ multiplex PCR assay. What TCRdb holds here is the immuneACCESS table cut down to in-frame rearrangements. Part of the clones is not present; checked against another copy, under half of the missing clones reflect an unresolved V gene, and the others are unexplained. This sample holds 20,000 to 25,000 clones; roughly 84% were observed only once. 15% to 20% of the sample is taken by the ten largest. Material: CD4+ or CD8+ T cells sorted from blood, obtained in a trial of the OX40 agonist ivuxolimab. These receptors were taken from an adult with an advanced solid tumor such as melanoma, head and neck, liver or kidney cancer.

The rearrangement joins TRBV9 to TRBJ2-5; no clear D. The V end was cut by 0 bases, the J end by 5 bases, with 11 bases between. The CDR3 is 14 residues long. Germline V gene sequence: CDR1 SGDLS, CDR2 YYNGEE. This CDR3 reads CASSVGQAGETQYF. DNA of the CDR3: TGTGCCAGCAGCGTAGGGCAGGCCGGGGAGACCCAGTACTTC.

CDR3 in amino acids: CASSLGRFTEAFF. For the CDR3, the DNA is TGTGCCAGCAGCTTGGGTAGATTCACTGAAGCTTTCTTT. The rearrangement joins TRBV5-5 to TRBJ1-1; D ambiguous. CDR1 and CDR2 (germline): SGHKS, YYEKEE (reference sequence). The ends were cut back, 0 bases at V and 4 bases at J, with 7 bases in the middle. The CDR3 is made up of 13 amino acids.

The chain is built from TRBV5-6 and TRBJ2-6; D not certain. The CDR3 loop spans 14 amino acids. Per the germline V gene, CDR1 is SGHDT and CDR2 is YYEEEE. V was cut by 2 bases and J by 6 bases, with 9 bases left in between. The chain's CDR3 is CASSLVGSANVLTF. CDR3 bases: TGTGCCAGCAGCTTAGTCGGGTCGGCCAACGTCCTGACTTTC.

This clone has just one count. The V call is TRBV2, the J call TRBJ2-5; TRBD1 aligns across 7 bases. Trimming cost V 8 bases and J 4 bases; bases outside gene matches: 7. CDR1 is SNHLY, CDR2 FYNNEI, per germline. The CDR3 sequence is 13 residues long. The CDR3 loop reads CASGIRGPETQYF. For the CDR3, the DNA is TGTGCCAGCGGGATAAGGGGGCCAGAGACCCAGTACTTC. Drawing the rest from reference TRBV2 and TRBJ2-5, the complete variable domain is EPEVTQTPSHQVTQMGQEVILRCVPISNHLYFYWYRQILGQKVEFLVSFYNNEISEKSEIFDDQFSVERPDGSNFTLKIRSTKLEDSAMYFCASGIRGPETQYFGPGTRLLVL.

The rearrangement joins TRBV27 to TRBJ2-2; D uncertain. The V and J ends lost 2 bases and 5 bases respectively, with 12 bases between them. The CDR3 loop spans 15 amino acids. Germline loops: CDR1 MNHEY, CDR2 SMNVEV (reference sequence). CDR3 DNA: TGTGCCAGCAGTTTACTACCTCTCAGAACCGGGGAGCTGTTTTTT. This codes for CASSLLPLRTGELFF.

This chain links TRBV15 with TRBJ2-5; no reliable D call. V lost 5 bases and J 5 bases, leaving 15 bases between the germline ends. This CDR3 has 14 residues. The germline V gene encodes CDR1 LNHNV and CDR2 YYDKDF (reference sequence). CDR3 sequence: CATSPQRPQETQYF. DNA of the CDR3: TGTGCCACCAGCCCTCAAAGGCCGCAGGAGACCCAGTACTTC.

Note on this clone: Other DNA sequences in this sample translate to the same CDR3. The chain recombines TRBV7-2 with TRBJ2-5, with D hard to call. V was trimmed by 9 bases and J by 5 bases, leaving 10 bases between them. This CDR3 is 11 amino acids long. CDR1 is SGHTA, CDR2 FQGNSA, per germline. DNA for the CDR3: TGTGCCAGTAAAACGTACGAGACCCAGTACTTC. Translation gives CASKTYETQYF.

V is TRBV19 and J is TRBJ1-5; a weak D match, TRBD1 (5 bases). The CDR3 consists of 14 residues. Germline CDR1 reads LNHDA; CDR2 reads SQIVND (reference sequence). V lost 5 bases to trimming and J lost 5 bases, with 13 bases between them. The CDR3 reads CASSWGVGDQPQHF. The CDR3 bases are TGTGCCAGTAGTTGGGGGGTTGGCGATCAGCCCCAGCATTTT.

This clone was detected only once. The chain has TRBV4-3 and TRBJ1-6; D gene ambiguous. V was cut by 0 bases and J by 7 bases, with 10 bases left in between. CDR1 and CDR2 from the germline V gene are LGHNA and YSLEER. The CDR3 has 15 amino acids. This CDR3 reads CASSQESGRNSPLHF. The DNA for the CDR3 is TGCGCCAGCAGCCAAGAGAGTGGGAGGAATTCACCCCTCCACTTT.

This CDR3 reads CATSPVPGRGGHEQFF. The CDR3 DNA reads TGTGCCACCAGCCCAGTTCCCGGAAGAGGGGGCCATGAGCAGTTCTTC. This chain joins TRBV15 and TRBJ2-1; 7 bases fit TRBD1. Trimming at V came to 5 bases and at J to 8 bases, leaving 15 bases not matched to a gene. CDR3 size: 16 residues. Germline V gene lookup returns CDR1 LNHNV and CDR2 YYDKDF (reference sequence).

The genes are TRBV23-1 and TRBJ2-7; 7 nucleotides line up with TRBD2. TRBV23-1 is designated an ORF whose function remains uncertain. After removal of 7 bases from V and 4 bases from J, the junction contained 13 bases not matched to a gene. The length of the CDR3 is 15 residues. The CDR3 bases are TGCGCCAGCACTAAGGTGGGGGGGAGGCTTTACGAGCAGTACTTC. Protein: CASTKVGGRLYEQYF.

This clone appeared a single time. CDR3 amino acids: CASSPARTDTQYF. The CDR3 DNA is TGTGCCAGCAGCCCCGCCCGCACAGATACGCAGTATTTT. The rearrangement uses TRBV11-3 and TRBJ2-3; D is unresolved. This CDR3 spans 13 amino acids. CDR1 and CDR2 (germline): SGHNT, YENEEA. Trimming removed 5 bases from V and 1 base from J, with 7 bases in between.

This chain uses TRBV7-6 with TRBJ2-3, with D maybe TRBD2 (5 bases). With 7 bases removed from V and 4 bases from J, the gap between germline ends came to 9 bases. The CDR3 runs 12 residues. Germline V gene data show CDR1 as SGHVS and CDR2 as FNYEAQ. CDR3 sequence: CASTGGADTQYF. CDR3 DNA sequence: TGTGCCAGCACTGGAGGCGCAGATACGCAGTATTTT.

CDR3 bases: TGTGCCAGCAGTCGGACTGATTACACAGATACGCAGTATTTT. It yields the protein CASSRTDYTDTQYF. This sequence joins TRBV2 and TRBJ2-3; D might be TRBD2 (5 bases). This CDR3 has 14 residues. V was pared by 5 bases and J by 2 bases, with 11 bases between. Germline assignment: CDR1 SNHLY and CDR2 FYNNEI.

The rearrangement uses TRBV5-4 and TRBJ2-7; 10 bases fit TRBD1. The CDR3 is 16 residues long. Trimming cost V 4 bases and J 2 bases; bases outside gene matches: 9. Germline lookup yields CDR1 SGHNT and CDR2 YYREEE (reference sequence). DNA of the CDR3: TGTGCCAGCAGCGACACGGAAGGGACAGGGGCCTACGAGCAGTACTTC. Translation gives CASSDTEGTGAYEQYF.

This chain connects TRBV11-1 to TRBJ2-7; D unresolved. Germline V gives CDR1 SGHAT, CDR2 FQDESV (reference sequence). The CDR3 length is 14 residues. V was shortened by 2 bases and J by 4 bases, with 12 bases between the two germline ends. The DNA of the CDR3 is TGTGCCAGCAGCTTACTTGCTGGGGTGTACGAGCAGTACTTC. It is translated as CASSLLAGVYEQYF.

The rearrangement joins TRBV6-1 to TRBJ2-3; a possible D gene is TRBD1 (6 bases). Looked up from germline, CDR1 is MNHNS and CDR2 is SASEGT. V was trimmed by 3 bases and J by 6 bases, leaving 19 bases between them. The length of the CDR3 is 16 residues. CDR3 nucleotides: TGTGCCAGCAGTGAGGGGGCCTTCCTAACCGAGGATACGCAGTATTTT. It codes for CASSEGAFLTEDTQYF.

The V call is TRBV18, the J call TRBJ2-7, with a possible D match to TRBD1 (6 bases). The CDR3 extends over 17 amino acids. With 0 bases removed from V and 0 bases from J, the gap between germline ends came to 15 bases. Germline V gene sequence: CDR1 KGHSH, CDR2 LQKENI. CDR3 nucleotide sequence: TGTGCCAGCTCACCACCTCGAGGGGGTTCCCACTCCTACGAGCAGTACTTC. Protein product: CASSPPRGGSHSYEQYF.

The rearrangement links TRBV11-3 to TRBJ2-3; 7 bases are shared with TRBD2. Germline CDR1 is SGHNT and CDR2 is YENEEA. The CDR3 extends over 15 amino acids. V gave up 5 bases and J gave up 0 bases; unmatched junction bases: 5. The CDR3 region has the DNA TGTGCCAGCAGCCGGGGGGAGAAAAGCACAGATACGCAGTATTTT. Its protein product is CASSRGEKSTDTQYF.

The V call is TRBV10-3, the J call TRBJ1-2; D might be TRBD1 (6 bases). The V end was cut by 6 bases, the J end by 0 bases, with 17 bases between. CDR3 length equals 16 residues. Germline CDR1 reads ENHRY; CDR2 reads SYGVKD. CDR3 amino acids: CAIRGASMRTNYGYTF. CDR3 bases: TGTGCCATCAGGGGGGCTTCAATGCGTACTAACTATGGCTACACCTTC.